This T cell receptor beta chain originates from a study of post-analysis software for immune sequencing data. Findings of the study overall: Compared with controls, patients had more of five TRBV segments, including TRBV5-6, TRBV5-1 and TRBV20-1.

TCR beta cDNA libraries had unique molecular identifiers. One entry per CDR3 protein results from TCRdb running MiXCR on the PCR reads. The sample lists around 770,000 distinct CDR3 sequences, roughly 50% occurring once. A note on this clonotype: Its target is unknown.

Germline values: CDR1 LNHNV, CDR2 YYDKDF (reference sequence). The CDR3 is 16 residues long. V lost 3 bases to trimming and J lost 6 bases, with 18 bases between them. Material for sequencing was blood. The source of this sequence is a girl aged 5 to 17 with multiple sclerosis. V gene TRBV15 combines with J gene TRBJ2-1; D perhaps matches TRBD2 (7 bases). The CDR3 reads CATSSDLSRGGNEQFF. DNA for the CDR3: TGTGCCACCAGCAGCGACCTATCGAGGGGGGGCAATGAGCAGTTCTTC.